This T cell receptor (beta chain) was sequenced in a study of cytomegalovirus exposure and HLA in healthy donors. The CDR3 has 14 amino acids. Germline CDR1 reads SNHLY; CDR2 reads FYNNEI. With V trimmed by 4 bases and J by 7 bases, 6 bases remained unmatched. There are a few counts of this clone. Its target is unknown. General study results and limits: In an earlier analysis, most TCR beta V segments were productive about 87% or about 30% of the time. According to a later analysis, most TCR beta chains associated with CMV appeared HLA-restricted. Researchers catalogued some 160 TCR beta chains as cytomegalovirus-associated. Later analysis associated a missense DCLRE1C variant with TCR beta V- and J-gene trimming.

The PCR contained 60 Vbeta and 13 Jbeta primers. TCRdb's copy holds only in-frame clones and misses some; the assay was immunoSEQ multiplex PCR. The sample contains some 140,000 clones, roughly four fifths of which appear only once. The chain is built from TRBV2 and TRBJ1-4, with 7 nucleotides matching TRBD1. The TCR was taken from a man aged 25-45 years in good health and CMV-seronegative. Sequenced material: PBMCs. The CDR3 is CASSGQGGREKLFF. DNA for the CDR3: TGTGCCAGCAGTGGACAGGGTGGGCGTGAAAAACTGTTTTTT.